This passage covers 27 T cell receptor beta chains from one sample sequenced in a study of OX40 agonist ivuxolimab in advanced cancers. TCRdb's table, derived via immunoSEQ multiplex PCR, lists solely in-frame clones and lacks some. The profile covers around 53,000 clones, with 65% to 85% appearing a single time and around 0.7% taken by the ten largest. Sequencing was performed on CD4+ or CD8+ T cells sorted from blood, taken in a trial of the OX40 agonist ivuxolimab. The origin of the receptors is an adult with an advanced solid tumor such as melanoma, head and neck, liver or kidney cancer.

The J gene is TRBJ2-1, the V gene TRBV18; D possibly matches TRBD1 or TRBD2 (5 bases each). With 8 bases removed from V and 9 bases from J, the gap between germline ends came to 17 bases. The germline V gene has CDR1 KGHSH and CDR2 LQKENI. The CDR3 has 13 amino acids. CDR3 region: CASARDPLGEQFF. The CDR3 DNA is TGTGCCAGCGCCCGGGACCCTTTGGGTGAGCAGTTCTTC.

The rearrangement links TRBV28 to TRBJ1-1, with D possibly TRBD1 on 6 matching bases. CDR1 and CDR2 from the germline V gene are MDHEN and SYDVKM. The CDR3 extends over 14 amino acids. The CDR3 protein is CATLPRGGNSEAFF. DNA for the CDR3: TGTGCAACACTCCCAAGGGGGGGGAATTCTGAAGCTTTCTTT.

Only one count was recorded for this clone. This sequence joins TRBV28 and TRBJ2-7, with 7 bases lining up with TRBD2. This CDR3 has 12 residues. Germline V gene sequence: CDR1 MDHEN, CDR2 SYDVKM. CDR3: CAVGGGYYEQYF. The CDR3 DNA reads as TGTGCGGTCGGGGGAGGGTACTACGAGCAGTACTTC.

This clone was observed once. The CDR3 region is CASSFTSGASGANVLTF. The CDR3 nucleotides read TGTGCCAGCAGCTTTACTAGCGGGGCCTCTGGGGCCAACGTCCTGACTTTC. The chain joins TRBV5-8 to TRBJ2-6, with 10 bases that match TRBD2. The CDR3 is made up of 17 amino acids. Germline lookup yields CDR1 SGHTS and CDR2 YDEGEE. V trimming: 2 bases; J trimming: 0 bases; junction bases outside the gene matches: 2.

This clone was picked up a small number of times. In DNA form, the CDR3 reads TGTGCCAGCAGACCGGGACAGACTAATTCACCCCTCCACTTT. This gives the protein CASRPGQTNSPLHF. The chain uses TRBV7-2 and TRBJ1-6; 7 positions match TRBD1. The CDR3 sequence is 14 residues long. Trimming cost V 6 bases and J 6 bases; bases outside gene matches: 5. Per germline, CDR1 SGHTA and CDR2 FQGNSA.

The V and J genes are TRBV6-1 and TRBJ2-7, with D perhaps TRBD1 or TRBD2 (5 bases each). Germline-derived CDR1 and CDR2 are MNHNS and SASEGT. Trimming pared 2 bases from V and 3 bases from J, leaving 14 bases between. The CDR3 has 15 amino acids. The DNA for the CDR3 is TGTGCCAGCAGTGAAACGGGGCAGGCGAACTACGAGCAGTACTTC. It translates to CASSETGQANYEQYF.

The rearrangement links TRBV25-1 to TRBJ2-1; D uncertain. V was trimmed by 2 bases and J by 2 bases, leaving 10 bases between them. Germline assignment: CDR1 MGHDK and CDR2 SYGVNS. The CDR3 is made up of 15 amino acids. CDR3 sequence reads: CASSEGLHPYNEQFF. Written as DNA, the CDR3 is TGTGCCAGCAGTGAAGGTCTCCATCCCTACAATGAGCAGTTCTTC.

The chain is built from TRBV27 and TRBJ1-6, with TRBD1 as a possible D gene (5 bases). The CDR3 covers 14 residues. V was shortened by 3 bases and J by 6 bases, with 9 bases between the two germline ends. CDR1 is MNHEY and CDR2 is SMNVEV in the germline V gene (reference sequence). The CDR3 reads CASSLGEGNSPLHF. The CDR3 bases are TGTGCCAGCAGTTTGGGGGAGGGTAATTCACCCCTCCACTTT.

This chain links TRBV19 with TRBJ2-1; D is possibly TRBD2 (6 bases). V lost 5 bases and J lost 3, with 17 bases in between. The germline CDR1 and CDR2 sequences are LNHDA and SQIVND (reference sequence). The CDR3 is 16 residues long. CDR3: CASSPTSRAIYNEQFF. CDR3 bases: TGTGCCAGTAGTCCAACTAGCCGGGCGATCTACAATGAGCAGTTCTTC.

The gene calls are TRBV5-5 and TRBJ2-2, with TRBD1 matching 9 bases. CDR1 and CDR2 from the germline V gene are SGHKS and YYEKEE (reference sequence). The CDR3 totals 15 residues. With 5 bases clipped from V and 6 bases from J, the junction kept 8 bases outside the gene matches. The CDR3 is CASSSTGQGAGELFF. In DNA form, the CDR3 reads TGTGCCAGCAGTTCAACGGGACAGGGTGCCGGGGAGCTGTTTTTT.

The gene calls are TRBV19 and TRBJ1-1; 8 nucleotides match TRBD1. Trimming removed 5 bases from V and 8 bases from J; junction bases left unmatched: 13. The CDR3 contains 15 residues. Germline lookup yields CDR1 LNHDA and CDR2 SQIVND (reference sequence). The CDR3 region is CASSPNQWDRHEAFF. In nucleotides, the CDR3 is TGTGCCAGTAGTCCAAACCAGTGGGACAGGCACGAAGCTTTCTTT.

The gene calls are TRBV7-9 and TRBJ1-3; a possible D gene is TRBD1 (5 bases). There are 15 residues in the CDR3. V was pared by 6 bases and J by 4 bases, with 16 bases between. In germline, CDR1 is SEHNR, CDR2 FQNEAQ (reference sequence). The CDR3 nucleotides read TGTGCCAGCAGTTTGGGAGGGGCAGCCGGAAACACCATATATTTT. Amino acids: CASSLGGAAGNTIYF.

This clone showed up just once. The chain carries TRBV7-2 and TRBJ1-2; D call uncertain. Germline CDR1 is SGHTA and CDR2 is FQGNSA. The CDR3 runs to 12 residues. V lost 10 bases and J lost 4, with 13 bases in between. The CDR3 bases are TGTGCCACGTATAGGGCAATCTATGGCTACACCTTC. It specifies CATYRAIYGYTF.

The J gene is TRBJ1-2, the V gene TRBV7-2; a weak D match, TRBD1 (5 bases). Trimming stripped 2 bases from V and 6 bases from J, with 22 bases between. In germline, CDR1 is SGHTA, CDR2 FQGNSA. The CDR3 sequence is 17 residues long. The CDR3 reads CASSLFGADRLGDGYTF. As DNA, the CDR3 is TGTGCCAGCAGCTTATTTGGAGCCGACAGATTGGGAGATGGCTACACCTTC.

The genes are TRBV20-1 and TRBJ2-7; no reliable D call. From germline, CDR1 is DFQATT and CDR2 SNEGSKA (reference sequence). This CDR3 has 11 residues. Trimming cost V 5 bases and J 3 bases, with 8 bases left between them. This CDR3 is CSAGESYEQYF. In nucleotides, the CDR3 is TGCAGTGCTGGCGAAAGCTACGAGCAGTACTTC.

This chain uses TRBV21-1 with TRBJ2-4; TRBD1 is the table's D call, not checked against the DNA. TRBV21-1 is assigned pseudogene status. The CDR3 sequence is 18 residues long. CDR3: CASSIAGETGKAKNIQYF. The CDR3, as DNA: TGTGCCAGCAGCATTGCGGGCGAGACAGGTAAAGCCAAAAACATTCAGTACTTC.

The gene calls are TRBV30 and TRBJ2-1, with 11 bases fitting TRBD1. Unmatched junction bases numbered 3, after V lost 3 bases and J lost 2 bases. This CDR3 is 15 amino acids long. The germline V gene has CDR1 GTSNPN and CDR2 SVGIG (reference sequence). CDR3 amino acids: CAWRRTGGPYNEQFF. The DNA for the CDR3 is TGTGCCTGGAGGCGGACAGGGGGCCCCTACAATGAGCAGTTCTTC.

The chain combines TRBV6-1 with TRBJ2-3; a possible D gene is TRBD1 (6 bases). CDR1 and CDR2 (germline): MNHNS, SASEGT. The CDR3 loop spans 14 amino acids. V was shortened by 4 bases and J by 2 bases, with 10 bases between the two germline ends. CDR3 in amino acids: CASSAGEHTDTQYF. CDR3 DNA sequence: TGTGCCAGCAGTGCAGGGGAGCACACAGATACGCAGTATTTT.

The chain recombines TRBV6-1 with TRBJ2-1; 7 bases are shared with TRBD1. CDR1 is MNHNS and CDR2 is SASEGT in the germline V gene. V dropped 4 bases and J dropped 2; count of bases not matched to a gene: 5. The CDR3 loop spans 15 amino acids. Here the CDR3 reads CASSAVGQPYNEQFF. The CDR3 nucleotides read TGTGCCAGCAGTGCCGTGGGACAGCCCTACAATGAGCAGTTCTTC.

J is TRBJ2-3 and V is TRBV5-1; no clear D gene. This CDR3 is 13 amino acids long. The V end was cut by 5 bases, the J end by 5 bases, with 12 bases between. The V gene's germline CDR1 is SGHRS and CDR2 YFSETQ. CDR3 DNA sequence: TGCGCCAGCAGGAGCGATTTGGGAGATACGCAGTATTTT. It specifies CASRSDLGDTQYF.

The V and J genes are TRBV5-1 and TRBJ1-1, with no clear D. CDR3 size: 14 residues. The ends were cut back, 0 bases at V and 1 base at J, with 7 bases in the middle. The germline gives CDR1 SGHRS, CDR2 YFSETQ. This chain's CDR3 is CASSLVQRNTEAFF. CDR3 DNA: TGCGCCAGCAGCTTGGTACAGAGGAACACTGAAGCTTTCTTT.

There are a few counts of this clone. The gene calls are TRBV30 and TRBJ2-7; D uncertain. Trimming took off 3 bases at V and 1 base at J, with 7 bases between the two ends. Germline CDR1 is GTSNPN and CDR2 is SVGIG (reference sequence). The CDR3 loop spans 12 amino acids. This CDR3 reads CAWSQFSYEQYF. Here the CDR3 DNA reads TGTGCCTGGAGCCAGTTTTCCTACGAGCAGTACTTC.

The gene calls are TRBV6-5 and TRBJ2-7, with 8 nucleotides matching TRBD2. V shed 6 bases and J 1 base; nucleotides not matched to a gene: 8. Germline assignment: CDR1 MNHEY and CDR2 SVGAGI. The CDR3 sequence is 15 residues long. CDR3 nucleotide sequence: TGTGCCAGCAGATCCAGCGGGGGACTATCCTACGAGCAGTACTTC. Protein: CASRSSGGLSYEQYF.

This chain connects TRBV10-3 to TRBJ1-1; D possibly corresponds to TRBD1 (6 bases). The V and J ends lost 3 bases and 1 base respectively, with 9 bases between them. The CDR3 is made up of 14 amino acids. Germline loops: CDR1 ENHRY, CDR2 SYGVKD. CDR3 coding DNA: TGTGCCATCAGTGATCGCAGGGGGAACACTGAAGCTTTCTTT. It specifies CAISDRRGNTEAFF.

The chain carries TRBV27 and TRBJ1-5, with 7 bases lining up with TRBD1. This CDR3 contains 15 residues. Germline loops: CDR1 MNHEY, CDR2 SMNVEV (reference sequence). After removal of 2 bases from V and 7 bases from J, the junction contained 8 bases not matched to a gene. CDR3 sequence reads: CASSLIGGGDQPQHF. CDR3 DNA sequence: TGTGCCAGCAGTTTAATTGGAGGGGGCGACCAGCCCCAGCATTTT.

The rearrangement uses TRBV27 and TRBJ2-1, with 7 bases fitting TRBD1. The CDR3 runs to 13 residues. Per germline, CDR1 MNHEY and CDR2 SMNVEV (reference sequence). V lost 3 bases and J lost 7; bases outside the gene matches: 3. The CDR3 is CASSLQQGNEQFF. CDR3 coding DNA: TGTGCCAGCAGTTTGCAACAGGGGAATGAGCAGTTCTTC.

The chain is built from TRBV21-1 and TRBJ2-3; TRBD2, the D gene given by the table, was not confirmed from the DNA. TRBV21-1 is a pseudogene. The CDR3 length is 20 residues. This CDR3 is CASSANQIAGGPIGTDTQYF. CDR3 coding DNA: TGTGCCAGCAGCGCAAACCAGATAGCGGGAGGGCCCATCGGCACAGATACGCAGTATTTT.